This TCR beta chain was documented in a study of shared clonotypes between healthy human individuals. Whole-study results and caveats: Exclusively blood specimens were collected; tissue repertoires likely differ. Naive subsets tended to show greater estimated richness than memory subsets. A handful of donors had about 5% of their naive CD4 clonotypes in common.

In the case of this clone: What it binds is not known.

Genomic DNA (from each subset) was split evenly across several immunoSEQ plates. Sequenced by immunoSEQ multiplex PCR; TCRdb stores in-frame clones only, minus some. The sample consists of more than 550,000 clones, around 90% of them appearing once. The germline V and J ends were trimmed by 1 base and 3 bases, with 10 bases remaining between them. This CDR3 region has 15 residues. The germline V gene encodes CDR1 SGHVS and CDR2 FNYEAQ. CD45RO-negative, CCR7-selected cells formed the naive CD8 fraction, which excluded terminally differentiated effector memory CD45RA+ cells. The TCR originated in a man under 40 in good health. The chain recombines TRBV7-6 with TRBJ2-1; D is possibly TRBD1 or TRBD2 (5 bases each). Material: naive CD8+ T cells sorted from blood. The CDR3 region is CASSLEADIYNEQFF. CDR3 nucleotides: TGTGCCAGCAGCTTAGAAGCGGACATCTACAATGAGCAGTTCTTC.